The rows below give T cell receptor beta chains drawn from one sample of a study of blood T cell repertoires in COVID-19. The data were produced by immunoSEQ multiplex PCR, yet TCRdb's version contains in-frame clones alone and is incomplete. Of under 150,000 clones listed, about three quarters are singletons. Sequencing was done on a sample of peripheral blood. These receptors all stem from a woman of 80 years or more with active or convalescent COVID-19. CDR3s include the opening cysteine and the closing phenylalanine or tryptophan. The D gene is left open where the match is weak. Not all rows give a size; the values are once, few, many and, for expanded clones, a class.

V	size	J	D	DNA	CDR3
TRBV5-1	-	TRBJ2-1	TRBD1	TGCGCCAGCAGCACATACAGGGGTAGCTACAATGAGCAGTTCTTC	CASSTYRGSYNEQFF
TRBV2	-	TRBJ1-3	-	TGTGCCAGCAGTGAAGATTTTGGCACTATCTCTGGAAACACCATATATTTT	CASSEDFGTISGNTIYF
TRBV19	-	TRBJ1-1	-	TGTGCCAGTCGGCAGTGGGCGACTGAAGCTTTCTTT	CASRQWATEAFF
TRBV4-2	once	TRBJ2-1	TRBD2	TGTGCCAGCAGCCTCCTAGCTAGCGGGCAAAGCTTCTTC	CASSLLASGQSFF
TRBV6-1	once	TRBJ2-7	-	TGTGCCAGCAGTGAAACCAGGATCTACGAGCAGTACTTC	CASSETRIYEQYF
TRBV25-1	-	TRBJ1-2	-	TGTGCCAGCGTTGGAGGGATCAAAAACTATGGCTACACCTTC	CASVGGIKNYGYTF
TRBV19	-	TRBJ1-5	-	TGTGCCAGTAGTATAGTCGGTCTTCGAGCAGGTCAGCCCCAGCATTTT	CASSIVGLRAGQPQHF
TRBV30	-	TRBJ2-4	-	TGTGCCTGGAAGGCCGTGGGAGAAGCCAAAAACATTCAGTACTTC	CAWKAVGEAKNIQYF
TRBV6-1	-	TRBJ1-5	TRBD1	TGTGCCAGCAGTGAAGTCGACAGGGGCACATATAGCAATCAGCCCCAGCATTTT	CASSEVDRGTYSNQPQHF
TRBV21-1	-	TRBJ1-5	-	TGTGCCAGCAGCAATTTGCTGACAAATCAGCCCCAGCATTTT	CASSNLLTNQPQHF
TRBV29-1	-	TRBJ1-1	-	TGCAGCGTTCAAGAGCTCGCTCCCGCTAGGGCTTTCTTT	CSVQELAPARAFF
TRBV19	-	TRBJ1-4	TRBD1	TGTGCCAGTCAGGAGGGACAGAAAAATGAAAAACTGTTTTTT	CASQEGQKNEKLFF
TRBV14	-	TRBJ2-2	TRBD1	TGTGCCTCAAAAGGTCCGGGACAGGGGGCGACCGGGGAGCTGTTTTTT	CASKGPGQGATGELFF
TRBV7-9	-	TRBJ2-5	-	TGTGCCAGCAGCGGTCGGACAGCAGTGAACCAAGAGACCCAGTACTTC	CASSGRTAVNQETQYF
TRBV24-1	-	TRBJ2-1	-	TGTGCCACCAGTGACAGGGGTAATGTGCATGAGCAGTTCTTC	CATSDRGNVHEQFF
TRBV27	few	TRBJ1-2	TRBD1	TGTGCCAGCAGTCCGGACAGGAGGAACTATGGCTACACCTTC	CASSPDRRNYGYTF
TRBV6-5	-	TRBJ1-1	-	TGTGCCAGCAGGACATCTCGGGATGGGACTGAAGCTTTCTTT	CASRTSRDGTEAFF
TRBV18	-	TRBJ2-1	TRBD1	TGTGCCAGCTCAACCGGGACAGGGCCCCCAGCGAGGAGCTCCTACAATGAGCAGTTCTTC	CASSTGTGPPARSSYNEQFF
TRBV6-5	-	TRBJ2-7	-	TGTGCCAGCAGCCGCCCTCCGGGATACGAGCAGTACTTC	CASSRPPGYEQYF
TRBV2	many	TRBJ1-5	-	TGTGCCAGCAGTGGTACAGGGTTTCAGCCCCAGCATTTT	CASSGTGFQPQHF
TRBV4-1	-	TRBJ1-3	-	TGCGCCAGCAGCCAATTGCAGGTCTCTGGAAACACCATATATTTT	CASSQLQVSGNTIYF
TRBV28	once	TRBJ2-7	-	TGTGCCAGCAGTTTATCCGCCGGGTATGCCTACGAGCAGTACTTC	CASSLSAGYAYEQYF
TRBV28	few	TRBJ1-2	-	TGTGCCAGCAGACCCCCGCAGGGCCGGTATGGCTACACCTTC	CASRPPQGRYGYTF
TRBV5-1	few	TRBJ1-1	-	TGCGCCAGCAGCTCGGGACTTCAGAACACTGAAGCTTTCTTT	CASSSGLQNTEAFF
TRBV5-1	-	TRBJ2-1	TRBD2	TGCGCCAGCAGCTGGGCGGGGGGAGGCGATGAGCAGTTCTTC	CASSWAGGGDEQFF
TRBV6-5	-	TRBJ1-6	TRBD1	TGTGCCAGCAGTTCCAACAGGGGCAGAGATTCACCCCTCCACTTT	CASSSNRGRDSPLHF
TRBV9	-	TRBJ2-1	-	TGTGCCAGCAGCGCTCTAGCGTCCAGCTCCTACAATGAGCAGTTCTTC	CASSALASSSYNEQFF
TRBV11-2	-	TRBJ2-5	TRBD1	TGTGCCAGCACCACAATGGCAGGGGGCGAGGAGACCCAGTACTTC	CASTTMAGGEETQYF
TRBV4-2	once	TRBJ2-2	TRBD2	TGTGCCAGCAGCCAAGGGGCTAGCGGTAACACCGGGGAGCTGTTTTTT	CASSQGASGNTGELFF
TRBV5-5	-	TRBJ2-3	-	TGTGCCAGCAGCTTGATCGGCGGTAGCACAGATACGCAGTATTTT	CASSLIGGSTDTQYF
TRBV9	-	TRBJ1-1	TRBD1	TGTGCCAGCAGCGTAGACGACTGGGACAGGAACACTGAAGCTTTCTTT	CASSVDDWDRNTEAFF
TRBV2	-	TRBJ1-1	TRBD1	TGTGCCAGCAGGACAGGGGGGATCACTGAAGCTTTCTTT	CASRTGGITEAFF
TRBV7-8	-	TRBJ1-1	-	TGTGCCAGCAGCTTAGCAATTTCGGGTAACACTGAAGCTTTCTTT	CASSLAISGNTEAFF
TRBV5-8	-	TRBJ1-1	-	TGTGCCAGCAGCCCGGGACATCGCGCTAACACTGAAGCTTTCTTT	CASSPGHRANTEAFF
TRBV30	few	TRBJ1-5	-	TGTGCCTGGAGTGTACGGGACACCAATCAGCCCCAGCATTTT	CAWSVRDTNQPQHF
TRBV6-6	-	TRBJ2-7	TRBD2	TGTGCCAGCAGAGCGGGGGGTATTTACTACGAGCAGTACTTC	CASRAGGIYYEQYF
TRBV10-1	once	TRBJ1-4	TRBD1	TGCGCCAGCAGAGAAGTTCTAGGAGGGGGCGCCCCGTCTGATGAAAAACTGTTTTTT	CASREVLGGGAPSDEKLFF
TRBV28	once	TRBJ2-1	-	TGTGCCAGCGGGGGGGGCGGCTTTTCCTACAATGAGCAGTTCTTC	CASGGGGFSYNEQFF
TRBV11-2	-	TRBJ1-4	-	TGTGCCAGCAGCCCCGGACAGTCTAATGAAAAACTGTTTTTT	CASSPGQSNEKLFF